These T cell receptor beta chains were read from a single sample in a study of tumour-infiltrating T cells in Burkitt lymphoma. The table came from immunoSEQ multiplex PCR; TCRdb's copy has only in-frame clones and leaves some out. Here the sample spans more than 40,000 clones, less than 35% being singletons. Sequencing was performed on tumor tissue. Every receptor here comes from a human donor with Burkitt lymphoma. The CDR3 runs from the conserved cysteine through the conserved F or W. D genes are given only for firm matches. Clone size is given for some rows only: seen once, a few or many times, or a class if the clone is expanded.

length: 16
J: TRBJ1-1
size: .
V: TRBV4-1
D: TRBD1
CDR3: CASSRGQGALGTEAFF
DNA: TGCGCCAGCTCCCGGGGGCAGGGGGCGTTGGGCACTGAAGCTTTCTTT

length: 13
J: TRBJ2-5
size: .
V: TRBV5-1
D: .
CDR3: CASRTPQGETQYF
DNA: TGCGCCAGCCGCACACCCCAAGGGGAGACCCAGTACTTC

length: 18
J: TRBJ2-6
size: .
V: TRBV7-8
D: .
CDR3: CASSLTGRSFDVINVLTF
DNA: TGTGCCAGCAGCTTAACTGGTCGAAGTTTTGATGTAATCAACGTCCTGACTTTC

length: 14
J: TRBJ1-3
size: few
V: TRBV5-6
D: .
CDR3: CASSSRGTGNTIYF
DNA: TGTGCCAGCAGTTCCAGGGGAACTGGAAACACCATATATTTT

length: 15
J: TRBJ1-3
size: .
V: TRBV18
D: .
CDR3: CASSPPGTTGNTIYF
DNA: TGTGCCAGCTCACCACCTGGGACAACCGGAAACACCATATATTTT

length: 14
J: TRBJ1-1
size: few
V: TRBV5-6
D: TRBD1
CDR3: CASSRTGGWTEAFF
DNA: TGTGCCAGCAGTCGTACAGGGGGCTGGACTGAAGCTTTCTTT

length: 12
J: TRBJ1-1
size: few
V: TRBV10-2
D: .
CDR3: CASSEVQGEAFF
DNA: TGCGCCAGCAGTGAGGTACAGGGTGAAGCTTTCTTT

length: 15
J: TRBJ1-5
size: few
V: TRBV6-7
D: .
CDR3: CASSYHAKEHQPQHF
DNA: TGTGCCAGCAGTTACCACGCTAAAGAACATCAGCCCCAGCATTTT

length: 12
J: TRBJ2-5
size: .
V: TRBV5-1
D: .
CDR3: CASSLAGETQYF
DNA: TGCGCCAGCAGCTTGGCGGGAGAGACCCAGTACTTC

length: 16
J: TRBJ2-3
size: once
V: TRBV7-2
D: .
CDR3: CASSLGYAGGTDTQYF
DNA: TGTGCCAGCAGCTTAGGGTACGCAGGGGGCACAGATACGCAGTATTTT

length: 14
J: TRBJ2-3
size: .
V: TRBV5-1
D: .
CDR3: CASSLTGNTDTQYF
DNA: TGCGCCAGCAGCCTTACTGGAAACACAGATACGCAGTATTTT

length: 13
J: TRBJ2-5
size: .
V: TRBV19
D: .
CDR3: CASSIGQQETQYF
DNA: TGTGCCAGTAGTATAGGGCAGCAAGAGACCCAGTACTTC

length: 14
J: TRBJ2-7
size: few
V: TRBV2
D: .
CDR3: CASIAYRVSYEQYF
DNA: TGTGCCAGCATCGCATATAGGGTTTCCTACGAGCAGTACTTC

length: 13
J: TRBJ1-5
size: few
V: TRBV19
D: .
CDR3: CASSIGVDQPQHF
DNA: TGTGCCAGTAGTATCGGTGTCGATCAGCCCCAGCATTTT

length: 13
J: TRBJ2-7
size: few
V: TRBV6-1
D: TRBD2
CDR3: CATRGGRAYEQYF
DNA: TGTGCCACCCGGGGGGGTAGGGCTTACGAGCAGTACTTC

length: 11
J: TRBJ1-4
size: .
V: TRBV20-1
D: .
CDR3: CSGRLGEKLFF
DNA: TGCAGTGGGCGCCTTGGGGAAAAACTGTTTTTT

length: 16
J: TRBJ2-3
size: .
V: TRBV4-2
D: TRBD2
CDR3: CASSQEPVAGLDTQYF
DNA: TGTGCCAGCAGCCAAGAGCCAGTAGCGGGGTTAGATACGCAGTATTTT

length: 15
J: TRBJ2-5
size: few
V: TRBV5-1
D: TRBD2
CDR3: CASSSGTSGGETQYF
DNA: TGCGCCAGCAGTTCGGGAACTAGCGGGGGAGAGACCCAGTACTTC

length: 18
J: TRBJ1-1
size: .
V: TRBV6-7
D: TRBD1
CDR3: CASSYSPKGTGGNTEAFF
DNA: TGTGCCAGCAGTTACTCACCCAAAGGAACAGGGGGGAACACTGAAGCTTTCTTT

length: 12
J: TRBJ1-1
size: .
V: TRBV9
D: .
CDR3: CASSQMNTEAFF
DNA: TGTGCCAGCAGCCAAATGAACACTGAAGCTTTCTTT

length: 15
J: TRBJ1-4
size: .
V: TRBV18
D: .
CDR3: CASSPGPSQGGKLFF
DNA: TGTGCCAGCTCACCAGGGCCGTCCCAAGGGGGAAAACTGTTTTTT

length: 14
J: TRBJ1-6
size: .
V: TRBV7-2
D: .
CDR3: CASSPDFPQSPLHF
DNA: TGTGCCAGCAGCCCCGATTTTCCTCAGTCACCCCTCCACTTT